Below, 3 T cell receptor beta chains from the same sample are listed, as sequenced in a study of shared clonotypes between healthy human individuals. Repertoires were generated with immunoSEQ multiplex PCR, while TCRdb's copy carries only in-frame clones and drops some. Of some 980,000 clones listed, over 60% were seen once; the top ten hold nearly 1.5%. Sequenced material: memory CD4+ T cells sorted from blood. Subset denoted: CD45RA-negative fraction. The receptors were sampled from a young man in good health.

The chain carries TRBV5-4 and TRBJ1-2; the match to TRBD1 covers 7 bases. V lost 4 bases, J lost 4 bases, and 13 bases stayed unmatched. The CDR3 covers 16 residues. CDR1 is SGHNT, CDR2 YYREEE, per germline (reference sequence). The CDR3 sequence: CASSIMTGSASYGYTF. The CDR3 DNA is TGTGCCAGCAGCATAATGACAGGGTCGGCGAGCTATGGCTACACCTTC.

This chain uses TRBV25-1 with TRBJ1-1; a weak D match, TRBD1 (5 bases). This CDR3 contains 13 residues. V was pared by 8 bases and J by 5 bases, with 15 bases between. Germline loops: CDR1 MGHDK, CDR2 SYGVNS. The chain's CDR3 is CASLRRGGTEAFF. CDR3 nucleotides: TGTGCCAGCCTCAGACGGGGGGGGACTGAAGCTTTCTTT.

On this clone: The same CDR3 is also encoded by other DNA sequences in this sample. This chain connects TRBV7-2 to TRBJ2-7; D gene ambiguous. CDR1 is SGHTA and CDR2 is FQGNSA in the germline V gene. CDR3 length: 14 residues. Trimming left V 0 bases short and J 2 bases short, with 8 bases between. CDR3 residues: CASSLALLPYEQYF. CDR3 bases: TGTGCCAGCAGCTTAGCCCTACTCCCCTACGAGCAGTACTTC.